This T cell receptor (beta chain) is from a study of cytomegalovirus exposure and HLA in healthy donors. Background on the study: A data release that came early held 80 million or so unique TCRs from HLA-typed donors.

Trimming took 7 bases from V and 1 from J, leaving 16 bases between them. The germline CDR1 and CDR2 sequences are GTSNPN and SVGIG (reference sequence). The CDR3 is made up of 14 amino acids. The study ran its PCR with 60 Vbeta and 13 Jbeta primers. Sequencing was performed with immunoSEQ multiplex PCR; in TCRdb, only in-frame clones are kept and a portion is missing. The repertoire includes over 85,000 clones, 81% of them detected once, and under 5.5% sits in the top ten. The origin of this receptor is a man aged 35-49 years in good health and CMV-seropositive. Sequencing was done on a sample of PBMCs. This chain connects TRBV30 to TRBJ1-1, with D perhaps matching TRBD1 (6 bases). CDR3 residues: CASSGGGRNTEAFF. The CDR3 DNA is TGTGCCTCGTCTGGCGGGGGGCGGAACACTGAAGCTTTCTTT.